This entry describes one TCR beta chain. At the DNA level, this CDR3 is encoded by other sequences in the same sample as well. This table comes from immunoSEQ multiplex PCR, and its TCRdb copy is limited to in-frame clones, with some not included. The repertoire holds 550,000 to 800,000 clones, with around two thirds as singletons. CDR3 size: 12 residues. Germline V gene data show CDR1 as SNHLY and CDR2 as FYNNEI. V trimming: 2 bases; J trimming: 8 bases; junction bases outside the gene matches: 0. The data belong to a study of shared clonotypes between healthy human individuals. Study summary: In total, the donors were two women and a few men aged 18 to 49.

The sequenced sample consisted of memory CD4+ T cells sorted from blood. Noted subset: CD45RA-negative fraction. The rearrangement joins TRBV2 to TRBJ2-1, with 7 bases aligning to TRBD1. The sequence came from a woman aged 30 to 39 in good health. The CDR3 DNA reads TGTGCCAGCAGTGAAACAGGGGATGAGCAGTTCTTC. The encoded protein is CASSETGDEQFF.